This TCR beta chain was captured in a study of cytomegalovirus exposure and HLA in healthy donors. Whole-study results and caveats: Specificity for CMV antigens was confirmed in vitro for a few of the CMV-associated chains. Analysis performed later found 16,951 TCR beta sequences associated with HLA alleles at 0.05 false discovery rate. Analysis was performed later, and it showed HLA-associated TCR beta chains to be more clonally expanded than equally common others. Common viral pathogens seemed, in a later analysis, to connect with several of the most significant clusters.

It was with 60 Vbeta and 13 Jbeta primers that the PCR ran. TCRdb's copy holds only in-frame clones and misses some; the assay was immunoSEQ multiplex PCR. The sample records 200,000 or so clones, over 75% being singletons. Note on this clone: Its antigen is undetermined.

This CDR3 is 18 amino acids long. Trimming removed 3 bases at V and 0 bases at J, with 18 bases between. In germline, CDR1 is LGHNA, CDR2 YNFKEQ. V usage is TRBV4-2 and J usage is TRBJ1-3, with D tentatively TRBD1 (5 bases). Sample: PBMCs. This receptor was taken from a girl between 2 and 10 years old in good health and CMV-seronegative. The CDR3 here is CASSQRLLTVSSGNTIYF. Here the CDR3 DNA reads TGTGCCAGCAGCCAGCGCCTTCTGACAGTATCCTCTGGAAACACCATATATTTT.